This TCR beta chain was sequenced for a study of T cell responses to AZD1222 COVID-19 vaccine. Study results and caveats: Dominant at 160-218 and 743-854, vaccine-associated CD4 TCRs also spanned spike.

Clones were read by immunoSEQ multiplex PCR, and TCRdb kept only the in-frame ones, dropping some. This table has 100,000 to 150,000 clones, over 85% appearing once. The CDR3 consists of 14 residues. Germline CDR1 SGHAT, CDR2 FQNNGV. Trimming pared 0 bases from V and 5 bases from J, leaving 10 bases between. About this clone itself: Its specificity is not known.

Material: peripheral blood, obtained on day 0 of AZD1222 vaccination. The chain couples TRBV11-2 to TRBJ1-2; D ambiguous. The source of this sequence is an adult in good health. This CDR3 is CASSLDLRTYGYTF. CDR3 in DNA: TGTGCCAGCAGCTTAGATCTGCGGACGTATGGCTACACCTTC.